A selection of T cell receptor beta chains follows, all from one sample in a study of CD4 T cells in relation to SARS-CoV-2 and coronaviruses. The table came from immunoSEQ multiplex PCR; TCRdb's copy has only in-frame clones and leaves some out. The profile shows 60,000 or so clones, over 90% of them singletons. Sequencing was carried out using naive CD4+ T cells from PBMCs. The receptors here all came from a human donor in good health. The CDR3 runs from the conserved cysteine through the conserved F or W. The D gene is left open where the match is weak. Only part of the rows carry a size: once, few, many, or a class if the clone is expanded.

D gene,V gene,J gene,clone size,CDR3 DNA,CDR3 protein
TRBD1,TRBV19,TRBJ1-2,-,TGTGCCAGTAACGACAGGGACTATGGCTACACCTTC,CASNDRDYGYTF
-,TRBV11-2,TRBJ1-3,-,TGTGCCAGCAGCCTGACCGAGGCACACTCTGGAAACACCATATATTTT,CASSLTEAHSGNTIYF
TRBD1,TRBV18,TRBJ1-5,-,TGTGCCAGCTCACTCACCGGGACAGTGAGCAATCAGCCCCAGCATTTT,CASSLTGTVSNQPQHF
-,TRBV5-1,TRBJ2-7,-,TGCGCCAGCAGCCCCGCGGCGGGCCCCACCGAGCAGTACTTC,CASSPAAGPTEQYF
-,TRBV7-8,TRBJ1-5,once,TGTGCCAGCAGCTTAAGGCAGACGGGCAATCAGCCCCAGCATTTT,CASSLRQTGNQPQHF
TRBD2,TRBV7-3,TRBJ2-3,-,TGTGCCAGCAGTAAAGGTGGTAGCGGGAGGTATTCTAGCACAGATACGCAGTATTTT,CASSKGGSGRYSSTDTQYF
-,TRBV5-4,TRBJ2-7,-,TGTGCCAGCAGCTCTCCCACATTTGCCGGACCGAACCTCCCCGAGCAGTACTTC,CASSSPTFAGPNLPEQYF
TRBD2,TRBV15,TRBJ2-1,-,TGTGCCACCAGCAGAGAAAAGCGGGATGTTATACAAGTATACAATGAGCAGTTCTTC,CATSREKRDVIQVYNEQFF
-,TRBV24-1,TRBJ2-7,-,TGTGCCACCAGTGTGCGGGCCTACGAGCAGTACTTC,CATSVRAYEQYF
-,TRBV23-1,TRBJ1-3,-,TGCGCCAGCAGTAACACCATATATTTT,CASSNTIYF
TRBD2,TRBV5-1,TRBJ2-1,-,TGCGCCAGCAGCTTCTTGCCTAGCGGAGGCTACAATGAGCAGTTCTTC,CASSFLPSGGYNEQFF
-,TRBV19,TRBJ2-5,-,TGTGCCAGTAGTTGGGGCTCATCGATTCCGTACCAAGAGACCCAGTACTTC,CASSWGSSIPYQETQYF
TRBD2,TRBV5-4,TRBJ2-5,-,TGTGCCAGCAGCTTGCGAGCGGGAGAGAGGACCCAGTACTTC,CASSLRAGERTQYF
TRBD1,TRBV28,TRBJ1-1,-,TGTGCCAACAGTCCGCGACAGGGAGGCGTTGAAGCTTTCTTT,CANSPRQGGVEAFF
-,TRBV28,TRBJ1-5,-,TGTGCCAGCAGTAGGACAGCGAATCAGCCCCAGCATTTT,CASSRTANQPQHF
TRBD2,TRBV7-3,TRBJ2-1,-,TGTGCCAGCAGCAGTGGGTGGACTAGCGGGATTGATACTGAGCAGTTCTTC,CASSSGWTSGIDTEQFF
TRBD2,TRBV25-1,TRBJ2-1,-,TGTGTCGCTAAAGGGGCTAGCGGGAGTTTGGACAATGAGCAGTTCTTC,CVAKGASGSLDNEQFF
TRBD1,TRBV7-2,TRBJ2-2,-,TGTGCCAGCAGGTCTCCCCAGGGGGCGGGCACCGGGGAGCTGTTTTTT,CASRSPQGAGTGELFF
-,TRBV3-1/TRBV3-2,TRBJ1-1,-,TGTGCCAGCAGCCAAAGAGGGACCCTAGGGGCTGAAGCTTTCTTT,CASSQRGTLGAEAFF
TRBD1,TRBV27,TRBJ1-6,-,TGTGCCAGCAACCAGGGGGCGACGCATAATTCACCCCTCCACTTT,CASNQGATHNSPLHF
-,TRBV10-1,TRBJ2-3,-,TGCGCCAGCAGTTTAAACTCCGGGGGTACGCAGTATTTT,CASSLNSGGTQYF
-,TRBV10-1,TRBJ2-1,-,TGCGCCAGCAGTGAGCGGCCCCGGTTGGGTTCCTACAATGAGCAGTTCTTC,CASSERPRLGSYNEQFF
-,TRBV5-1,TRBJ2-2,-,TGCGCCAGCAGCTTGGGTCACGGGGTTACCACCGGGGAGCTGTTTTTT,CASSLGHGVTTGELFF
-,TRBV7-3,TRBJ2-1,-,TGTGCCAGCAGCTTAAAGGCTAGTTCCAATGAGCAGTTCTTC,CASSLKASSNEQFF
-,TRBV28,TRBJ1-2,-,TGTGCCAGCAGTTCAAGGACCTATGGCTACACCTTC,CASSSRTYGYTF
-,TRBV27,TRBJ2-2,-,TGTGCCAGCAGGGGGGTTTTCACCGGGGAGCTGTTTTTT,CASRGVFTGELFF
-,TRBV10-1,TRBJ2-2,-,TGCGACACGTCCGATCCAGGGGGGCACGACACCGGGGAGCTGTTTTTT,CDTSDPGGHDTGELFF
-,TRBV19,TRBJ1-3,-,TGTGCCAGTAAAGGGACTTACTCTGGAAACACCATATATTTT,CASKGTYSGNTIYF
-,TRBV9,TRBJ2-5,-,TGTGCCAGCAACATTCAGGGGGGAGAGACCCAGTACTTC,CASNIQGGETQYF
TRBD1,TRBV11-3,TRBJ2-1,-,TGTGCCAGCAGCGTAACAAGACAGGGTCTTTCCCTGCGTAATGAGCAGTTCTTC,CASSVTRQGLSLRNEQFF
-,TRBV2,TRBJ1-1,-,TGTGCCAGCAAATTTCAAGAGAACACTGAAGCTTTCTTT,CASKFQENTEAFF
-,TRBV11-2,TRBJ1-6,-,TGTGCCAGCAGCTTAGATCCCGCAGCGTTTCAAGCTTCACCCCTCCACTTT,CASSLDPAAFQASPLHF
-,TRBV12-3/TRBV12-4,TRBJ2-7,-,TGTGCCAGCAGTTTTCAGGGCTACGAGCAGTACTTC,CASSFQGYEQYF
-,TRBV28,TRBJ1-6,-,TGTGCCAGCAGTGCCCGTCTGGGTATCGTCTCACCCCTCCACTTT,CASSARLGIVSPLHF
-,TRBV14,TRBJ1-1,-,TGTGCCAGCAGCAGGGGGATGTGGGACACTGAAGCTTTCTTT,CASSRGMWDTEAFF
-,TRBV19,TRBJ1-2,-,TGTGCCAGTAGTATAGGGGAGAACTATGGCTACACCTTC,CASSIGENYGYTF
TRBD2,TRBV11-2,TRBJ2-7,-,TGTGCCAGCAGCTTCCTAGCGGGAGGGCGTCAGTCCTACGAGCAGTACTTC,CASSFLAGGRQSYEQYF
-,TRBV14,TRBJ2-7,-,TGTGCCAGCAGCCAAGGTTTATTAGGGCAGGAGCAGTACTTC,CASSQGLLGQEQYF